The 20 T cell receptor beta chains below all came from one sample that was sequenced in a study of blood T cell repertoires in COVID-19 (dated by TCRdb to between 2020 and 2021). The receptor library was made with the immunoSEQ multiplex PCR assay. Drawn from immuneACCESS, this table holds only the in-frame rearrangements with V and J called that TCRdb kept. Clones are partly lost; checked studies trace under half to an unresolved V gene and leave the rest unexplained. Within this sample are fewer than 70,000 clones, with around four fifths of them counted one time only. Of the sample, 12% falls within the top ten clones. The sample was peripheral blood. These receptors all stem from a human donor in a cohort sampled during active COVID-19.

The chain uses TRBV9 and TRBJ1-1, with unresolved D. Trimming removed 2 bases at V and 8 bases at J, with 13 bases between. The CDR3 loop spans 13 amino acids. Germline V gene sequence: CDR1 SGDLS, CDR2 YYNGEE. The CDR3 bases are TGTGCCAGCAGCGTCTCAGCGGGGAGGGAAGCTTTCTTT. Encoded protein: CASSVSAGREAFF.

The chain uses TRBV5-4 and TRBJ2-5; D not certain. The germline V gene encodes CDR1 SGHNT and CDR2 YYREEE (reference sequence). The germline V and J ends were trimmed by 4 bases and 4 bases, with 14 bases remaining between them. This CDR3 region has 14 residues. The CDR3 loop is CASSPTQVVETQYF. In nucleotides, the CDR3 is TGTGCCAGCAGCCCCACCCAGGTGGTAGAGACCCAGTACTTC. The full variable domain, with the rest looked up from reference TRBV5-4 and TRBJ2-5, is ETGVTQSPTHLIKTRGQQVTLRCSSQSGHNTVSWYQQALGQGPQFIFQYYREEENGRGNFPPRFSGLQFPNYSSELNVNALELDDSALYLCASSPTQVVETQYFGPGTRLLVL.

The gene calls are TRBV7-2 and TRBJ2-2; tentatively, D is TRBD1 (5 bases). V gave up 5 bases and J gave up 6 bases, with 28 bases separating them. The CDR3 totals 19 residues. From germline, CDR1 is SGHTA and CDR2 FQGNSA. The CDR3 is CASSVKRKDTSYPAGELFF. In DNA form, the CDR3 reads TGTGCCAGCAGCGTGAAAAGGAAGGACACCTCATATCCCGCCGGGGAGCTGTTTTTT.

V usage is TRBV6-5 and J usage is TRBJ1-1, with 8 bases that match TRBD1. The CDR3 runs to 14 residues. The trim removed 2 bases at V and 4 bases at J, leaving 3 bases unmatched. Germline CDR1 reads MNHEY; CDR2 reads SVGAGI. CDR3 bases: TGTGCCAGCAGTTACGGACAGGGTGGCACTGAAGCTTTCTTT. Translating it yields CASSYGQGGTEAFF.

CDR3 nucleotide sequence: TGTGCCAGCAGTTCTCTCCCCAACAGGGCCGGGACAGATACGCAGTATTTT. It is translated as CASSSLPNRAGTDTQYF. The chain combines TRBV27 with TRBJ2-3; D may be TRBD1 (6 bases). The length of the CDR3 is 17 residues. The V gene's germline CDR1 is MNHEY and CDR2 SMNVEV (reference sequence). Trimming shortened V by 4 bases and J by 3 bases, and 20 bases separated the two germline ends.

This rearrangement joins TRBV2 to TRBJ2-5, with TRBD2 matching over 9 bases. The germline CDR1 and CDR2 sequences are SNHLY and FYNNEI. There are 18 residues in the CDR3. Trimming at V came to 3 bases and at J to 2 bases, leaving 13 bases not matched to a gene. The CDR3 DNA reads TGTGCCAGCAGTGACGGTCCCCACGGGCGGGGGGGACAAGAGACCCAGTACTTC. Translating gives CASSDGPHGRGGQETQYF.

The chain couples TRBV6-1 to TRBJ2-3; D may be TRBD1 (6 bases). CDR1 MNHNS and CDR2 SASEGT come from the germline V gene. The CDR3 has 17 residues. V was trimmed by 1 base and J by 0 bases, leaving 14 bases between them. The DNA of the CDR3 is TGTGCCAGCAGTGAAGATGTGGGGGCGGCTAGCACAGATACGCAGTATTTT. Protein sequence: CASSEDVGAASTDTQYF.

V and J are TRBV28 and TRBJ1-5, with D perhaps matching TRBD1 (6 bases). Germline loops: CDR1 MDHEN, CDR2 SYDVKM. Trimming took off 4 bases at V and 4 bases at J, with 14 bases between the two ends. CDR3 length: 15 amino acids. In nucleotides, the CDR3 is TGTGCCAGCAGTTCCCGGGACATTCGTAATCAGCCCCAGCATTTT. Residues: CASSSRDIRNQPQHF.

The CDR3 region has the DNA TGTGCCAGCAGCCCCGGCGGGCTAGCGGGAGAGGGGACCCAGTACTTC. As protein: CASSPGGLAGEGTQYF. This chain uses TRBV13 with TRBJ2-5; 10 bases map to TRBD2. Losses at the gene ends were 5 bases for V and 7 bases for J; bases not matched to a gene: 13. Germline CDR1 reads PRHDT; CDR2 reads FYEKMQ (reference sequence). This CDR3 spans 16 amino acids.

Only one count was recorded for this clone. V usage is TRBV9 and J usage is TRBJ2-1, with 8 bases aligning to TRBD2. V lost 3 bases to trimming and J lost 8 bases; unmatched junction nucleotides: 13. The CDR3 contains 16 residues. Germline V gives CDR1 SGDLS, CDR2 YYNGEE. CDR3 loop: CASSDASSGIIYEQFF. The CDR3 DNA reads TGTGCCAGCAGCGACGCTAGTAGCGGGATTATTTATGAGCAGTTCTTC.

V usage is TRBV7-9 and J usage is TRBJ2-7; TRBD1 matches 8 bases. The CDR3 contains 15 residues. CDR1 is SEHNR, CDR2 FQNEAQ, per germline (reference sequence). With 1 base clipped from V and 3 bases from J, the junction kept 5 bases outside the gene matches. The CDR3 protein is CASSLVTGGHYEQYF. The CDR3 nucleotides read TGTGCCAGCAGCTTAGTCACAGGGGGTCACTACGAGCAGTACTTC. The full variable domain, completed using reference TRBV7-9 and TRBJ2-7, is DTGVSQNPRHKITKRGQNVTFRCDPISEHNRLYWYRQTLGQGPEFLTYFQNEAQLEKSRLLSDRFSAERPKGSFSTLEIQRTEQGDSAMYLCASSLVTGGHYEQYFGPGTRLTVT.

The chain carries TRBV18 and TRBJ2-1; tentatively, D is TRBD2 (6 bases). This CDR3 is 14 amino acids long. V was pared by 5 bases and J by 0 bases, with 8 bases between. The germline V gene has CDR1 KGHSH and CDR2 LQKENI. CDR3 loop: CASSGGSSYNEQFF. The DNA of the CDR3 is TGTGCCAGCTCAGGGGGGAGCTCCTACAATGAGCAGTTCTTC.

The chain employs TRBV28 and TRBJ2-3, with D hard to call. Germline assignment: CDR1 MDHEN and CDR2 SYDVKM. This CDR3 has 12 residues. The ends were cut back, 5 bases at V and 9 bases at J, with 12 bases in the middle. CDR3 sequence (DNA): TGTGCCAGCAGTGGCCCCCGCATAACGCAGTATTTT. This translates into CASSGPRITQYF.

The V and J genes are TRBV29-1 and TRBJ2-6; TRBD1 agrees at 10 bases. V was clipped by 0 bases and J by 2 bases; unmatched bases: 13. Germline V CDR1 and CDR2: SQVTM, ANQGSEA. This CDR3 has 20 amino acids. In DNA, the CDR3 is TGCAGCGTTGAAGACAGACAGGGGGCAGGCGTATCCACTGGGGCCAACGTCCTGACTTTC. Translated, it gives CSVEDRQGAGVSTGANVLTF.

The chain joins TRBV11-2 to TRBJ2-5; 9 bases line up with TRBD2. Trimming at V came to 7 bases and at J to 2 bases, leaving 11 bases not matched to a gene. The CDR3 extends over 16 amino acids. Germline V gene sequence: CDR1 SGHAT, CDR2 FQNNGV. CDR3 coding DNA: TGTGCCAGCATGTCCAAAGTAGCGGGAGAGCAAGAGACCCAGTACTTC. This sequence encodes CASMSKVAGEQETQYF. The whole variable domain, remainder taken from reference TRBV11-2 and TRBJ2-5, is EAGVAQSPRYKIIEKRQSVAFWCNPISGHATLYWYQQILGQGPKLLIQFQNNGVVDDSQLPKDRFSAERLKGVDSTLKIQPAKLEDSAVYLCASMSKVAGEQETQYFGPGTRLLVL.

V and J are TRBV6-5 and TRBJ1-5; D is possibly TRBD1 (6 bases). Germline V gene data show CDR1 as MNHEY and CDR2 as SVGAGI. V gave up 4 bases and J gave up 4 bases, with 8 bases separating them. This CDR3 has 13 residues. CDR3 DNA: TGTGCCAGCAGTTTGGACAGAAATCAGCCCCAGCATTTT. Amino acid sequence: CASSLDRNQPQHF.

This chain uses TRBV11-2 with TRBJ2-3; 7 positions match TRBD2. Trimming took 0 bases from V and 1 from J; bases not matched to a gene: 4. Germline V gene lookup returns CDR1 SGHAT and CDR2 FQNNGV. The CDR3 sequence is 16 residues long. CDR3 sequence: CASSLDVAGGTDTQYF. In DNA, the CDR3 is TGTGCCAGCAGCTTAGATGTGGCGGGAGGCACAGATACGCAGTATTTT.

The V and J genes are TRBV7-2 and TRBJ2-4; 8 bases agree with TRBD1. Germline values: CDR1 SGHTA, CDR2 FQGNSA. This CDR3 contains 17 residues. After removal of 2 bases from V and 0 bases from J, the junction contained 6 bases not matched to a gene. CDR3 protein: CASSLRGDRLAKNIQYF. The CDR3 region has the DNA TGTGCCAGCAGCTTACGCGGGGACAGGCTAGCCAAAAACATTCAGTACTTC.

This clone was seen a handful of times. The V gene is TRBV7-9, the J gene TRBJ2-1; D gene uncertain. CDR3 length: 10 residues. Trimming shortened V by 6 bases and J by 7 bases, and 4 bases separated the two germline ends. The germline CDR1 and CDR2 sequences are SEHNR and FQNEAQ (reference sequence). This CDR3 is CASSRNEQFF. CDR3 DNA sequence: TGTGCCAGCAGTAGAAATGAGCAGTTCTTC.

The count of this clone is one. The chain has TRBV12-3 or TRBV12-4 and TRBJ2-1, with a possible D match to TRBD2 (6 bases). Trimming took off 0 bases at V and 6 bases at J, with 6 bases between the two ends. The CDR3 sequence is 13 residues long. The CDR3 DNA sequence: TGTGCCAGCAGTTTAGCGGGGGGCAATGAGCAGTTCTTC. As protein: CASSLAGGNEQFF.